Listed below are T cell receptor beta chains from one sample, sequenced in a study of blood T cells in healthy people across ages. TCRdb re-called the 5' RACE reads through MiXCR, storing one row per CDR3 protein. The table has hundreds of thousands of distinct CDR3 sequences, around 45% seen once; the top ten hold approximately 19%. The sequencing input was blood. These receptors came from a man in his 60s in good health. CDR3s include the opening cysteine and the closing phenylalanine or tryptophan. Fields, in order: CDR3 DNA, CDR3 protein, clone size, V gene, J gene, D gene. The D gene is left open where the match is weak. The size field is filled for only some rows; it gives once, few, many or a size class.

cdr3_nt: TGTGCCAGCAGCTTAGTCCCCGCGTCCTACGAGCAGTACTTC; cdr3_aa: CASSLVPASYEQYF; clone_size: few; v_call: TRBV7-6; j_call: TRBJ2-7; d_call: -
cdr3_nt: TGTGCCAGCAGCGTAGGGGGGGCCCAGTACAATGAGCAGTTCTTC; cdr3_aa: CASSVGGAQYNEQFF; clone_size: once; v_call: TRBV9; j_call: TRBJ2-1; d_call: -
cdr3_nt: TGTGCCAGCAGTCGACAGGGACCCTCCTACGAGCAGTACTTC; cdr3_aa: CASSRQGPSYEQYF; clone_size: -; v_call: TRBV2; j_call: TRBJ2-7; d_call: TRBD1
cdr3_nt: TGCAGTGCTAGAGATTTACTAGCGGGGGTCCAAGAGACCCAGTACTTC; cdr3_aa: CSARDLLAGVQETQYF; clone_size: few; v_call: TRBV20-1; j_call: TRBJ2-5; d_call: TRBD2
cdr3_nt: TGCGCCAGCACCCCCGGCGGGACAGGGGGATACAATGAGCAGTTCTTC; cdr3_aa: CASTPGGTGGYNEQFF; clone_size: few; v_call: TRBV5-1; j_call: TRBJ2-1; d_call: TRBD1
cdr3_nt: TGCAGTGCTAGAGATCGAGGCAGGCCACATTACGAGCAGTACTTC; cdr3_aa: CSARDRGRPHYEQYF; clone_size: few; v_call: TRBV20-1; j_call: TRBJ2-7; d_call: -
cdr3_nt: TGTGCCAGCAGATTTTACAGGGAATCACCCCTCCACTTT; cdr3_aa: CASRFYRESPLHF; clone_size: once; v_call: TRBV6-2/TRBV6-3; j_call: TRBJ1-6; d_call: -
cdr3_nt: TGTGCCAGCACCACCGGGACAGGGGGCGCCTGGGAGACCCAGTACTTC; cdr3_aa: CASTTGTGGAWETQYF; clone_size: many; v_call: TRBV5-4; j_call: TRBJ2-5; d_call: TRBD1
cdr3_nt: TGTGCCAGCAGGAACACCGGGCCGGTGACAGCCTACGAGCAGTACTTC; cdr3_aa: CASRNTGPVTAYEQYF; clone_size: -; v_call: TRBV6-2/TRBV6-3; j_call: TRBJ2-7; d_call: -
cdr3_nt: TGTGCCAGCAGCCAAGCTGGTGCGGGACGACCCTACGAGCAGTACTTC; cdr3_aa: CASSQAGAGRPYEQYF; clone_size: few; v_call: TRBV3-1; j_call: TRBJ2-7; d_call: -
cdr3_nt: TGTGCCTGCAGCATTTACAGGGGCACTGAAGCTTTCTTT; cdr3_aa: CACSIYRGTEAFF; clone_size: -; v_call: TRBV7-9; j_call: TRBJ1-1; d_call: TRBD1
cdr3_nt: TGTGCCAGCATGCCGAGGTTTACCTACGAGCAGTACTTC; cdr3_aa: CASMPRFTYEQYF; clone_size: -; v_call: TRBV6-1; j_call: TRBJ2-7; d_call: -
cdr3_nt: TGTGCCAGCAGCGTAGCGGGGGAAAACTACAATGAGCAGTTCTTC; cdr3_aa: CASSVAGENYNEQFF; clone_size: -; v_call: TRBV9; j_call: TRBJ2-1; d_call: -
cdr3_nt: TGCAGTGCTAGTCGGTCGGGCACAGATACGCAGTATTTT; cdr3_aa: CSASRSGTDTQYF; clone_size: -; v_call: TRBV20-1; j_call: TRBJ2-3; d_call: -
cdr3_nt: TGTGCCAGCAGCTTAAGACTAGCGGGGGCCCCCTCCTACAATGAGCAGTTCTTC; cdr3_aa: CASSLRLAGAPSYNEQFF; clone_size: -; v_call: TRBV13; j_call: TRBJ2-1; d_call: TRBD2
cdr3_nt: TGCGCCAGCAGCTTGGATCCGACGAGGAGCTCCTACGAGCAGTACTTC; cdr3_aa: CASSLDPTRSSYEQYF; clone_size: many; v_call: TRBV5-1; j_call: TRBJ2-7; d_call: -
cdr3_nt: TGTGCCAGCAGTACGAGGACAGGGGCCTACGAGCAGTACTTC; cdr3_aa: CASSTRTGAYEQYF; clone_size: -; v_call: TRBV27; j_call: TRBJ2-7; d_call: TRBD1
cdr3_nt: TGTGCCAGCAGCCACAAGACCACCACGACAGATACGCAGTATTTT; cdr3_aa: CASSHKTTTTDTQYF; clone_size: -; v_call: TRBV7-2; j_call: TRBJ2-3; d_call: -
cdr3_nt: TGCAGTGCTAGAGAGGGGACTACAGACAAGGAGCAGTTCTTC; cdr3_aa: CSAREGTTDKEQFF; clone_size: -; v_call: TRBV20-1; j_call: TRBJ2-1; d_call: TRBD2
cdr3_nt: TGCGCCAGCAGCCAAGCGGGACACGAGAACACTGAAGCTTTCTTT; cdr3_aa: CASSQAGHENTEAFF; clone_size: few; v_call: TRBV4-3; j_call: TRBJ1-1; d_call: -
cdr3_nt: TGTGCCAGCAGCTTAGTAGTTACGGGCTCTGGGGCCAACGTCCTGACTTTC; cdr3_aa: CASSLVVTGSGANVLTF; clone_size: -; v_call: TRBV7-9; j_call: TRBJ2-6; d_call: -
cdr3_nt: TGTGCCAGCAGCACCACTAGCGGACCCACAGATACGCAGTATTTT; cdr3_aa: CASSTTSGPTDTQYF; clone_size: -; v_call: TRBV7-9; j_call: TRBJ2-3; d_call: TRBD2
cdr3_nt: TGCGCCAGCAGCCAGTTAACGGGAGACAGGCAGAGCGGGGAGCTGTTTTTT; cdr3_aa: CASSQLTGDRQSGELFF; clone_size: -; v_call: TRBV4-3; j_call: TRBJ2-2; d_call: -
cdr3_nt: TGCGCCAGCAGCCAAGATCTCGGGGGGAACACTGAAGCTTTCTTT; cdr3_aa: CASSQDLGGNTEAFF; clone_size: -; v_call: TRBV4-3; j_call: TRBJ1-1; d_call: -
cdr3_nt: TGCAGTGCTAGGGAAACCTCGACAGGGATAGGGTACGAGCAGTACTTC; cdr3_aa: CSARETSTGIGYEQYF; clone_size: few; v_call: TRBV20-1; j_call: TRBJ2-7; d_call: TRBD1
cdr3_nt: TGCAGTGCCACAGGGGGTAATAGCTACGAGCAGTACTTC; cdr3_aa: CSATGGNSYEQYF; clone_size: -; v_call: TRBV20-1; j_call: TRBJ2-7; d_call: TRBD1
cdr3_nt: TGCGCCAGCAGCCAAATTCGGGACACCGGGGAGCTGTTTTTT; cdr3_aa: CASSQIRDTGELFF; clone_size: -; v_call: TRBV4-1; j_call: TRBJ2-2; d_call: -
cdr3_nt: TGTGCCATCAGTGAAACAGAGGACAGCTCCTACGAGCAGTACTTC; cdr3_aa: CAISETEDSSYEQYF; clone_size: -; v_call: TRBV10-3; j_call: TRBJ2-7; d_call: -
cdr3_nt: TGTGCGACAGGGCAGACATCCAATGAGCAGTTCTTC; cdr3_aa: CATGQTSNEQFF; clone_size: -; v_call: TRBV28; j_call: TRBJ2-1; d_call: TRBD1
cdr3_nt: TGTGCCAGCAGCCAAAACCGCGGGAAACTCAGCAAGCAGTTCTTC; cdr3_aa: CASSQNRGKLSKQFF; clone_size: -; v_call: TRBV25-1; j_call: TRBJ2-1; d_call: -